This T cell receptor (beta chain) derives from a study of T cell changes during pregnancy in multiple sclerosis. The V end lost 6 bases, the J end lost 3 bases, and 12 bases lay between the germline ends. This CDR3 is built from 13 residues. CDR1 and CDR2 (germline): SQVTM, ANQGSEA. Clones were read by immunoSEQ multiplex PCR, and TCRdb kept only the in-frame ones, dropping some. Of some 42,000 clones listed, 87% were seen once; the top ten hold more than 0.7%. This sequence was found in a female donor with multiple sclerosis, enrolled in a pregnancy study. The V call is TRBV29-1, the J call TRBJ1-5; a possible D gene is TRBD1 (6 bases). This specimen consisted of CD4+ T cells from peripheral blood mononuclear cells, obtained after pregnancy. The CDR3 sequence is CSVSGTPNQPQHF. The CDR3 DNA is TGCAGCGTGAGCGGGACACCCAATCAGCCCCAGCATTTT.